Listed below are T cell receptor beta chains from one sample, sequenced in a study of blood T cell repertoires in COVID-19. Libraries were prepared by immunoSEQ multiplex PCR; TCRdb keeps only in-frame clonotypes and omits some of them. The table shows 200,000 to 300,000 clones, with roughly 84% occurring only once. Sequencing was performed on peripheral blood. The source is a middle-aged man with acute or convalescent COVID-19. Each CDR3 is given with its conserved first and last residue. The D gene is left open where the match is weak.

TRBV12-5,TRBJ2-3,10,NA,CASSGDTQYF
TRBV19,TRBJ1-5,13,NA,CASSTGGRQPQHF
TRBV15,TRBJ2-1,16,TRBD2,CATSRDDPGAGGEQFF
TRBV9,TRBJ2-7,18,NA,CASSVALRRGRATNEQYF
TRBV5-1,TRBJ1-4,14,NA,CASSFGPGDEKLFF
TRBV19,TRBJ1-5,16,NA,CASKYRGGQSNQPQHF
TRBV18,TRBJ1-5,22,TRBD1,CASSLSRVMSDRGLGGNQPQHF
TRBV28,TRBJ2-1,15,TRBD2,CASSYAVLAGNEQFF
TRBV5-1,TRBJ2-7,17,TRBD1,CASSSDLGTGEPYEQYF
TRBV24-1,TRBJ2-1,18,NA,CATSDSRTPQTVGDEQFF
TRBV4-3,TRBJ2-3,15,NA,CASSQGGGPTDTQYF
TRBV28,TRBJ1-6,12,NA,CASKGGNSPLHF
TRBV7-2,TRBJ1-3,14,NA,CASSLTGSGNTIYF
TRBV20-1,TRBJ1-1,11,NA,CSADGGTEAFF
TRBV3-1/TRBV3-2,TRBJ2-7,15,TRBD2,CASSQSGLAANEQYF
TRBV5-4,TRBJ2-2,12,NA,CASNTNTGELFF
TRBV3-1/TRBV3-2,TRBJ2-3,14,NA,CASSQDWRADTQYF
TRBV19,TRBJ1-2,13,NA,CASRSTGLNGYTF
TRBV12-5,TRBJ1-5,13,NA,CASGLVRDQPQHF
TRBV5-1,TRBJ2-3,18,NA,CASSIAILANKVSDTQYF
TRBV11-2,TRBJ2-2,16,NA,CASSPRTHMNTGELFF
TRBV9,TRBJ2-3,14,NA,CASSVADAGDTQYF
TRBV6-2/TRBV6-3,TRBJ1-2,14,NA,CASSYSQENYGYTF
TRBV30,TRBJ2-5,13,TRBD1,CAWSGGQKETQYF
TRBV25-1,TRBJ1-1,13,TRBD1,CASRGQGKTEAFF
TRBV3-1/TRBV3-2,TRBJ2-7,14,NA,CASSQFGIPLEQYF
TRBV6-1,TRBJ2-7,14,NA,CASSEAWATYEQYF
TRBV11-3,TRBJ1-1,14,TRBD1,CASSLGTGDTEAFF
TRBV2,TRBJ2-2,15,NA,CASSGGLLNTGELFF
TRBV18,TRBJ2-5,14,NA,CASSPGDSWETQYF
TRBV15,TRBJ1-3,14,TRBD1,CAYGGQSSGNTIYF